Presented here are 10 T cell receptor beta chains from one specimen sequenced in a study of T cell clusters in autoimmune cytopenias. One tube held mixed TRB-A and TRB-B primer pools for touch-down PCR. TCRdb re-analyzed the multiplex PCR reads; it lists each CDR3 protein once, without DNA. Recorded for this sample: about 12,000 distinct CDR3 sequences. TRB amplification used roughly 250 ng of peripheral blood genomic DNA. The data also belong to a second study, concerning T cell repertoires in aging, cancer and after chemotherapy.

Sequencing was done on a sample of peripheral blood. These receptors were taken from a human donor in good health.

The chain uses TRBV19 and TRBJ1-5; the TCRdb call, TRBD1, lacks DNA for checking. This CDR3 has 13 residues. CDR1 LNHDA and CDR2 SQIVND come from the germline V gene (reference sequence). CDR3 loop: CASSIRENQPQHF.

This chain connects TRBV5-1 to TRBJ2-3; the TCRdb D gene call, TRBD1, has no DNA to confirm it. Germline V CDR1 and CDR2: SGHRS, YFSETQ. This CDR3 spans 16 amino acids. This chain's CDR3 is CASSLAETGGADTQYF.

The chain employs TRBV5-5 and TRBJ1-4; the D call from TCRdb, TRBD1, cannot be confirmed without DNA. This CDR3 is built from 15 residues. Germline V gene sequence: CDR1 SGHKS, CDR2 YYEKEE (reference sequence). This chain's CDR3 is CASTRAGTGNEKLFF.

The V and J genes are TRBV5-6 and TRBJ2-7; TCRdb gives TRBD1 as the D gene, but with no DNA this cannot be confirmed. CDR3 length: 15 residues. The germline V gene encodes CDR1 SGHDT and CDR2 YYEEEE. The CDR3 sequence: CASSQHSGVSYEQYF.

V and J are TRBV6-5 and TRBJ2-2. Looked up from germline, CDR1 is MNHEY and CDR2 is SVGAGI. The CDR3 is made up of 14 amino acids. The CDR3 protein is CASRSLGNTGELFF.

The chain employs TRBV5-5 and TRBJ1-4. The CDR3 is 15 amino acids. Germline loops: CDR1 SGHKS, CDR2 YYEKEE (reference sequence). CDR3 amino acids: CASSPGQASNEKLFF.

Judged by frequency, this clonotype is medium-sized. V gene TRBV27 combines with J gene TRBJ1-2. The CDR3 is 13 amino acids. Germline CDR1 is MNHEY and CDR2 is SMNVEV (reference sequence). This chain's CDR3 is CASSFRGLYGYTF.

J is TRBJ2-1 and V is TRBV7-6; TCRdb lists TRBD2, though no DNA is available to test this call. The V gene's germline CDR1 is SGHVS and CDR2 FNYEAQ. The CDR3 sequence is 14 residues long. CDR3 sequence: CASSPTTGGNEQFF.

V usage is TRBV7-2 and J usage is TRBJ2-1; TCRdb reports TRBD1, a call that lacks DNA to check it against. Germline assignment: CDR1 SGHTA and CDR2 FQGNSA. CDR3 length: 15 amino acids. CDR3 in amino acids: CASSPLGRRGNEQFF. The whole variable domain, remainder taken from reference TRBV7-2 and TRBJ2-1, is GAGVSQSPSNKVTEKGKDVELRCDPISGHTALYWYRQSLGQGLEFLIYFQGNSAPDKSGLPSDRFSAERTGGSVSTLTIQRTQQEDSAVYLCASSPLGRRGNEQFFGPGTRLTVL.

The chain links TRBV6-5 to TRBJ1-5; checking the TCRdb D call of TRBD1 is not possible without DNA. The CDR3 loop spans 15 amino acids. CDR1 and CDR2 from the germline V gene are MNHEY and SVGAGI. This CDR3 is CASSFSRQGRQPQHF.